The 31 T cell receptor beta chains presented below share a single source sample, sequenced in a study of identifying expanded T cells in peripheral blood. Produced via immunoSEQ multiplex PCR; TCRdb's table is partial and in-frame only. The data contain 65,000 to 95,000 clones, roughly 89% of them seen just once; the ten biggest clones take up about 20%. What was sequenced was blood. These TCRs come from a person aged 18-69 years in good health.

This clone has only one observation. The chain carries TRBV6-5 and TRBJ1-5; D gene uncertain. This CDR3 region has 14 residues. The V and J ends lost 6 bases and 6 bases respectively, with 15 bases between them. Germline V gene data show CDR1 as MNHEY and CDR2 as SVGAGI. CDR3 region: CASSTNRGGQPQHF. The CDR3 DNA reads TGTGCCAGCAGCACCAACCGGGGTGGTCAGCCCCAGCATTTT.

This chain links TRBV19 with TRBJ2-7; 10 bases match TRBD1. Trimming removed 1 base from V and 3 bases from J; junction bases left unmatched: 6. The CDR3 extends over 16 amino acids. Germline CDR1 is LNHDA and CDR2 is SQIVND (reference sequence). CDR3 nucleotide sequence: TGTGCCAGTAGTATAGCCACGACAGGGGGCAGCTACGAGCAGTACTTC. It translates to CASSIATTGGSYEQYF.

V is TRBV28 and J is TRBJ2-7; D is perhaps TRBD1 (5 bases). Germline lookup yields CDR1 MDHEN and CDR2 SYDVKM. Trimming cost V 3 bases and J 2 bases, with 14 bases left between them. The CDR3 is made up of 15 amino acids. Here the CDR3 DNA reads TGTGCCAGCAGTTTTATAGCAGGGAATACCTACGAGCAGTACTTC. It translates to CASSFIAGNTYEQYF.

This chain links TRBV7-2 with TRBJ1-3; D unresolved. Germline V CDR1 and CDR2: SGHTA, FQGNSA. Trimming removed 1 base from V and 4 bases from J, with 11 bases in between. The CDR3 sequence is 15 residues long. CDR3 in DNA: TGTGCCAGCAGCTTAGTCTCATCGGGCGGAAACACCATATATTTT. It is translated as CASSLVSSGGNTIYF.

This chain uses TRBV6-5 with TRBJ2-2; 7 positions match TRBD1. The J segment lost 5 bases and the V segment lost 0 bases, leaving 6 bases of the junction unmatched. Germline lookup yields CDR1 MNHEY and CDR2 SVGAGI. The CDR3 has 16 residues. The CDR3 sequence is CASSYSGGGLTGELFF. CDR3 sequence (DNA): TGTGCCAGCAGTTACTCAGGGGGCGGGTTAACCGGGGAGCTGTTTTTT.

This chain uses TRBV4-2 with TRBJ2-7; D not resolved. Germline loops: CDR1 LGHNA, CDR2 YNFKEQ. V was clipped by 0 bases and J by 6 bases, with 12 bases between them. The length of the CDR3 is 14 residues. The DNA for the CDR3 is TGTGCCAGCAGCCAAGATTACGCTCGCGGCGAGCAGTACTTC. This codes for CASSQDYARGEQYF.

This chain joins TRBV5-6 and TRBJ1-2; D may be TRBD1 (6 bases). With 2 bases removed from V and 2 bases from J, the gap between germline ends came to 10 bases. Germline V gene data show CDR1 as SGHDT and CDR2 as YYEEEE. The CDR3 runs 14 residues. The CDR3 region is CASSFNGQNYGYTF. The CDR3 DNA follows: TGTGCCAGCAGCTTTAACGGACAGAACTATGGCTACACCTTC.

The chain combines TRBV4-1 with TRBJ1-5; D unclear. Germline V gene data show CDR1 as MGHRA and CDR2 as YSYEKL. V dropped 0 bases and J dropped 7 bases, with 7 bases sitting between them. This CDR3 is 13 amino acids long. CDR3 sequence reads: CASSQDKGQPQHF. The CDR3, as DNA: TGCGCCAGCAGCCAAGACAAGGGCCAGCCCCAGCATTTT.

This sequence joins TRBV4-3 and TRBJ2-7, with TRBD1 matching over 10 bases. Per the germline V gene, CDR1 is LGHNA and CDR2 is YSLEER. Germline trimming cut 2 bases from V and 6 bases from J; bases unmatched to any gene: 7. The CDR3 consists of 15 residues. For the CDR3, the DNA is TGCGCCAGCAGCCAATACGGGACAGGGGACGTCGAGCAGTACTTC. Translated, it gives CASSQYGTGDVEQYF.

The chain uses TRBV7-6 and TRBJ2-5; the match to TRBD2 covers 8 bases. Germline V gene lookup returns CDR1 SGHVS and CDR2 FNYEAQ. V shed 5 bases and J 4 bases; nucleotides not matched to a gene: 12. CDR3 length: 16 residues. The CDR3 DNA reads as TGTGCCAGCAGCGTACCGTTTACTAGCGGTGGAGAGACCCAGTACTTC. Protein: CASSVPFTSGGETQYF. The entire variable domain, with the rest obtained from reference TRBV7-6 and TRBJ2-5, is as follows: GAGVSQSPRYKVTKRGQDVALRCDPISGHVSLYWYRQALGQGPEFLTYFNYEAQQDKSGLPNDRFSAERPEGSISTLTIQRTEQRDSAMYRCASSVPFTSGGETQYFGPGTRLLVL.

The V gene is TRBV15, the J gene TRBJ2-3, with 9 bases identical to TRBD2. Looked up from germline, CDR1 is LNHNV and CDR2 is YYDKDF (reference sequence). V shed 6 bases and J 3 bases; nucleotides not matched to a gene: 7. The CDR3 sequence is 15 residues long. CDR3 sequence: CATSRGLAKTDTQYF. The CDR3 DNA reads TGTGCCACCAGTAGGGGACTAGCAAAAACAGATACGCAGTATTTT.

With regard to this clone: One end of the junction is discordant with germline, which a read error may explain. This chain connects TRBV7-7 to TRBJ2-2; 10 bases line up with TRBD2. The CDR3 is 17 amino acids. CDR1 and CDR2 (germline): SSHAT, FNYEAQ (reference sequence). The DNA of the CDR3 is TGTGCTAGCAGCCCCAGGACAGCGGGAGGGGGCACCGGGGAGCTGTTTTTT. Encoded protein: CASSPRTAGGGTGELFF.

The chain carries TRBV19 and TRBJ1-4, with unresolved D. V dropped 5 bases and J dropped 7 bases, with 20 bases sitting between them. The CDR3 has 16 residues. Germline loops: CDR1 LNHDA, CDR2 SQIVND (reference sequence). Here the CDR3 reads CASSPQANARGEKLFF. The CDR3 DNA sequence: TGTGCCAGTAGTCCGCAGGCCAACGCGCGGGGTGAAAAACTGTTTTTT.

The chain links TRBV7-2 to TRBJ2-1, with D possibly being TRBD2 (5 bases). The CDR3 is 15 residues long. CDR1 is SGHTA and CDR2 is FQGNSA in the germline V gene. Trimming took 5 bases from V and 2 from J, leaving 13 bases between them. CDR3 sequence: CASSPSASTYNEQFF. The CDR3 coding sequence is TGTGCCAGCAGCCCCAGTGCTAGCACCTACAATGAGCAGTTCTTC. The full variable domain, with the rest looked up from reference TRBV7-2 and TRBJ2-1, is GAGVSQSPSNKVTEKGKDVELRCDPISGHTALYWYRQSLGQGLEFLIYFQGNSAPDKSGLPSDRFSAERTGGSVSTLTIQRTQQEDSAVYLCASSPSASTYNEQFFGPGTRLTVL.

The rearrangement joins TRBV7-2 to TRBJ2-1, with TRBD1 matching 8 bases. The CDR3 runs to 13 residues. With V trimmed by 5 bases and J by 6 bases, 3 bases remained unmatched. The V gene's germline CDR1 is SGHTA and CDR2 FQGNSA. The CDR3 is CASSQDRVNEQFF. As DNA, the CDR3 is TGTGCCAGCAGCCAGGACAGGGTCAATGAGCAGTTCTTC.

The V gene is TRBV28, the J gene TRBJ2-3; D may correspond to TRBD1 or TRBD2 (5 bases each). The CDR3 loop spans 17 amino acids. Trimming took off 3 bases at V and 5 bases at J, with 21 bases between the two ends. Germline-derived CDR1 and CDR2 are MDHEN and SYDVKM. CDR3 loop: CASSLGDGTSGRDTQYF. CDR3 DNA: TGTGCCAGCAGTTTGGGGGACGGGACCTCAGGGAGAGATACGCAGTATTTT.

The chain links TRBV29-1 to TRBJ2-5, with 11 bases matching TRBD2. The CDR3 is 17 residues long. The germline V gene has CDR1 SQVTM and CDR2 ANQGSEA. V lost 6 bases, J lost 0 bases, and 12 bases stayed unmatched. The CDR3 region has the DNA TGCAGCGTAAGAAGATGGACTAGCGGGCCCTACCAAGAGACCCAGTACTTC. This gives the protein CSVRRWTSGPYQETQYF.

CDR3 amino acids: CASSLGSRGRVTGELFF. The CDR3 DNA reads TGTGCCAGCAGTTTAGGCAGCCGGGGGAGGGTTACCGGGGAGCTGTTTTTT. The chain employs TRBV27 and TRBJ2-2; 7 bases match TRBD2. V gave up 2 bases and J gave up 5 bases; unmatched junction bases: 11. From germline, CDR1 is MNHEY and CDR2 SMNVEV (reference sequence). CDR3 length: 17 amino acids.

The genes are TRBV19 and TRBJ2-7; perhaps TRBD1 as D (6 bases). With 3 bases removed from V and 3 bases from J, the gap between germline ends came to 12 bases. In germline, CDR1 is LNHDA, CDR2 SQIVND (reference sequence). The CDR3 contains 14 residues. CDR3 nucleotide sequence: TGTGCCAGTAGTATTCCAGGGGCGTTCTACGAGCAGTACTTC. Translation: CASSIPGAFYEQYF.

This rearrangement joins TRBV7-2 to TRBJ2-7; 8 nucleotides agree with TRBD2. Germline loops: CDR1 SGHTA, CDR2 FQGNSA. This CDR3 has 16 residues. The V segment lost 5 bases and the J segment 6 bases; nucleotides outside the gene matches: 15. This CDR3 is CASSLESGAGAREQYF. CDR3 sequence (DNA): TGTGCCAGCAGCCTAGAAAGTGGAGCGGGAGCCCGCGAGCAGTACTTC.

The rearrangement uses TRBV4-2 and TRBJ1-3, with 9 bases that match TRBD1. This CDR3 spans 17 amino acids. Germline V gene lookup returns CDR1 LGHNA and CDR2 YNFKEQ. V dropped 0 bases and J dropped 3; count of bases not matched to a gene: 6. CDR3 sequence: CASSQDHRGPGGNTIYF. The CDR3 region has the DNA TGTGCCAGCAGCCAAGATCACAGGGGGCCAGGTGGAAACACCATATATTTT.

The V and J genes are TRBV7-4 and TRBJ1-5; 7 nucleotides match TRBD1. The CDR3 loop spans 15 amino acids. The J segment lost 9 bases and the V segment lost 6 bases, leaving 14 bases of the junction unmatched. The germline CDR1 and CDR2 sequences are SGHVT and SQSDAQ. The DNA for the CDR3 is TGTGCCAGCAGTTTCTTTGAAGGGGGCCTAGGGCCCCAGCATTTT. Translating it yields CASSFFEGGLGPQHF.

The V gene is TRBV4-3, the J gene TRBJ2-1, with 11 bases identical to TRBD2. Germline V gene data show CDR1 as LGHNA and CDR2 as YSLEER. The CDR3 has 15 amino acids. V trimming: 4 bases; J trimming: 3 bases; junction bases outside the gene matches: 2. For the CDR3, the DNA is TGCGCCAGCAGCCTCACTAGCGGGAGCTACAATGAGCAGTTCTTC. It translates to CASSLTSGSYNEQFF.

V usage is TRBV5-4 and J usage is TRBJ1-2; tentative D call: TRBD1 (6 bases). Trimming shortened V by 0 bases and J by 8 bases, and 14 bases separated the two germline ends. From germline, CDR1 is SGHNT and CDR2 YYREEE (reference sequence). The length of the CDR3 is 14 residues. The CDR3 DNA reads TGTGCCAGCAGCTTGGACGACAGGAAGGGAGGCTACACCTTC. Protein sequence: CASSLDDRKGGYTF.

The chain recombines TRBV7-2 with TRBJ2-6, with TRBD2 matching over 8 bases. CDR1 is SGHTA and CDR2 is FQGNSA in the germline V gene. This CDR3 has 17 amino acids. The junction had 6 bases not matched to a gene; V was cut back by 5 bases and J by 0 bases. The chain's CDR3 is CASSPAGGASGANVLTF. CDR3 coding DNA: TGTGCCAGCAGCCCCGCCGGGGGGGCCTCTGGGGCCAACGTCCTGACTTTC.

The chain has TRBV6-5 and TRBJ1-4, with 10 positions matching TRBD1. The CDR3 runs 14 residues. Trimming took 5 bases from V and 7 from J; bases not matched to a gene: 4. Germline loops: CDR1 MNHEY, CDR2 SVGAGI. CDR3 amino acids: CASSGRDRGEKLFF. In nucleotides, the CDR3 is TGTGCCAGCAGTGGCCGGGACAGGGGTGAAAAACTGTTTTTT.

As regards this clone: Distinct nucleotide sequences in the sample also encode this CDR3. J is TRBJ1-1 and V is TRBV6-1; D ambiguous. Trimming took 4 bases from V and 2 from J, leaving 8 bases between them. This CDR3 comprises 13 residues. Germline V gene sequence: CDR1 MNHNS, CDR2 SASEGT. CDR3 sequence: CASSGTANTEAFF. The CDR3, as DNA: TGTGCCAGCAGTGGAACAGCAAACACTGAAGCTTTCTTT.

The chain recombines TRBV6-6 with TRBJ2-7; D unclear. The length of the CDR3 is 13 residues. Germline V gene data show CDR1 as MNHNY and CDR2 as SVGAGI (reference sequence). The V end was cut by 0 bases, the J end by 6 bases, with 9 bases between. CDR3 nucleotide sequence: TGTGCCAGCAGTTACTCCCACTACCCCGAGCAGTACTTC. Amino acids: CASSYSHYPEQYF.

CDR3 sequence reads: CATSEGDSQETQYF. The CDR3 bases are TGTGCCACCAGCGAAGGGGACTCCCAAGAGACCCAGTACTTC. The chain is built from TRBV15 and TRBJ2-5; TRBD2 might be the D (6 bases). V lost 5 bases and J 1 base, leaving 11 bases between the germline ends. Germline assignment: CDR1 LNHNV and CDR2 YYDKDF (reference sequence). This CDR3 is built from 14 residues. The full variable domain, completed using reference TRBV15 and TRBJ2-5, is DAMVIQNPRYQVTQFGKPVTLSCSQTLNHNVMYWYQQKSSQAPKLLFHYYDKDFNNEADTPDNFQSRRPNTSFCFLDIRSPGLGDTAMYLCATSEGDSQETQYFGPGTRLLVL.

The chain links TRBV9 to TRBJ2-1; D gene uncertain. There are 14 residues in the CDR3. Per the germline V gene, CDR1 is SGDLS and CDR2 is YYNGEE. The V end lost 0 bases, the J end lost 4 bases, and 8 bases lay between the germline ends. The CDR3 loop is CASSVGAQYNEQFF. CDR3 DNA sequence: TGTGCCAGCAGCGTAGGAGCACAATACAATGAGCAGTTCTTC.

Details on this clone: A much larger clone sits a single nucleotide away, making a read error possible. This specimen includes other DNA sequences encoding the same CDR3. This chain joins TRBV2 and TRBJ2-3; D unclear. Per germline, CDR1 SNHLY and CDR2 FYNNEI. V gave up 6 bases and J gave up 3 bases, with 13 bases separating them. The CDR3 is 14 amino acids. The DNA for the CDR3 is TGTGCCAGCAGCCTAACCGACGGTACAGATACGCAGTATTTT. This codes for CASSLTDGTDTQYF.